These T cell receptor beta chains were read from a single sample in a study of beta chain features in type 1 diabetes. Here immunoSEQ multiplex PCR was the method, and the copy in TCRdb shows in-frame clones only, minus some. The sample lists under 500,000 clones; approximately 30% were seen once. The sequenced sample consisted of naive CD4+ T cells from blood. The receptors here all came from a man aged 18 to 35 in good health. The CDR3 runs from the conserved cysteine through the conserved F or W. The order of the fields is V gene, clone size, D gene, J gene, CDR3 DNA, CDR3 protein. The D gene is left open where the match is weak. Size tells how often a clone was seen (once, few, many) or the class of an expanded clone, and some rows leave it out.

V gene: TRBV7-8; clone size: -; D gene: -; J gene: TRBJ2-2; CDR3 DNA: TGTGCCAGCAGCTTAGCGACGAACACCGGGGAGCTGTTTTTT; CDR3 protein: CASSLATNTGELFF
V gene: TRBV5-4; clone size: -; D gene: -; J gene: TRBJ1-2; CDR3 DNA: TGTGCCAGCAGCTTGTTAACAGGCTCAGTCTATGGCTACACCTTC; CDR3 protein: CASSLLTGSVYGYTF
V gene: TRBV5-4; clone size: few; D gene: TRBD1; J gene: TRBJ2-3; CDR3 DNA: TGTGCCAGCAGCCCGGGGACAGGGATCACAGATACGCAGTATTTT; CDR3 protein: CASSPGTGITDTQYF
V gene: TRBV30; clone size: -; D gene: -; J gene: TRBJ2-3; CDR3 DNA: TGTGCCTGGAGTGAAGGGGCAGATACGCAGTATTTT; CDR3 protein: CAWSEGADTQYF
V gene: TRBV7-2; clone size: -; D gene: -; J gene: TRBJ2-5; CDR3 DNA: TGTGCCAGCAGCACCCGGACGGCCAAAGAAGAGACCCAGTACTTC; CDR3 protein: CASSTRTAKEETQYF
V gene: TRBV29-1; clone size: -; D gene: TRBD2; J gene: TRBJ2-1; CDR3 DNA: TGCAGCGTACTAGCGGGAGGGCATGAGCAGTTCTTC; CDR3 protein: CSVLAGGHEQFF
V gene: TRBV29-1; clone size: -; D gene: -; J gene: TRBJ1-1; CDR3 DNA: TGCAGCGTTGCGCGGATAATGAACACTGAAGCTTTCTTT; CDR3 protein: CSVARIMNTEAFF
V gene: TRBV9; clone size: -; D gene: -; J gene: TRBJ2-3; CDR3 DNA: TGTGCCAGCAGCGTAGTTGTGGGGGCGGATACGCAGTATTTT; CDR3 protein: CASSVVVGADTQYF
V gene: TRBV30; clone size: -; D gene: -; J gene: TRBJ2-5; CDR3 DNA: TGTGCCTGGAGTGTACGATCCCTAGGTGCAGAGACCCAGTACTTC; CDR3 protein: CAWSVRSLGAETQYF
V gene: TRBV5-1; clone size: few; D gene: TRBD1; J gene: TRBJ2-2; CDR3 DNA: TGCGCCAGCAGCTTGGACAGGGGCGGCACCGGGGAGCTGTTTTTT; CDR3 protein: CASSLDRGGTGELFF
V gene: TRBV19; clone size: few; D gene: -; J gene: TRBJ2-3; CDR3 DNA: TGTGCCAGTAGTATCGGCAGGGGCCCAGATACGCAGTATTTT; CDR3 protein: CASSIGRGPDTQYF
V gene: TRBV6-5; clone size: -; D gene: -; J gene: TRBJ1-1; CDR3 DNA: TGTGCCAGCAGAGAGACGGTGAACACTGAAGCTTTCTTT; CDR3 protein: CASRETVNTEAFF
V gene: TRBV4-1; clone size: few; D gene: -; J gene: TRBJ2-3; CDR3 DNA: TGCGCCAGCAGCCAAGAATGGGAACTCGGGGGCACAGATACGCAGTATTTT; CDR3 protein: CASSQEWELGGTDTQYF
V gene: TRBV10-3; clone size: once; D gene: -; J gene: TRBJ1-2; CDR3 DNA: TGTGCCATCAGTTTGGACACTTTTAACTATGGCTACACCTTC; CDR3 protein: CAISLDTFNYGYTF
V gene: TRBV5-1; clone size: -; D gene: -; J gene: TRBJ2-4; CDR3 DNA: TGCGCCAGCAGCTTGGGAGTGCAAAACATTCAGTACTTC; CDR3 protein: CASSLGVQNIQYF
V gene: TRBV9; clone size: -; D gene: TRBD1; J gene: TRBJ1-4; CDR3 DNA: TGTGCCAGCAGCACCCGACAGGGCCTTATGGAAAAACTGTTTTTT; CDR3 protein: CASSTRQGLMEKLFF
V gene: TRBV28; clone size: few; D gene: -; J gene: TRBJ2-3; CDR3 DNA: TGTGCCAGCAGCTCCGCTGTTCCAGATACGCAGTATTTT; CDR3 protein: CASSSAVPDTQYF
V gene: TRBV29-1; clone size: -; D gene: -; J gene: TRBJ2-7; CDR3 DNA: TGCAGCGTTTTAGGCAGGGGCTCCTACGAGCAGTACTTC; CDR3 protein: CSVLGRGSYEQYF
V gene: TRBV28; clone size: -; D gene: -; J gene: TRBJ2-7; CDR3 DNA: TGTGCCAGCTCCCTTGGGTCAGGGCCTACCTACTACGAGCAGTACTTC; CDR3 protein: CASSLGSGPTYYEQYF
V gene: TRBV29-1; clone size: few; D gene: -; J gene: TRBJ2-1; CDR3 DNA: TGCAGCGTTAACAAGTTAGGACAGAATAACAATGAGCAGTTCTTC; CDR3 protein: CSVNKLGQNNNEQFF
V gene: TRBV7-8; clone size: few; D gene: -; J gene: TRBJ1-5; CDR3 DNA: TGTGCCAGCAGCTCAGGATGGACAGATTATCAGCCCCAGCATTTT; CDR3 protein: CASSSGWTDYQPQHF
V gene: TRBV10-3; clone size: -; D gene: TRBD2; J gene: TRBJ2-2; CDR3 DNA: TGTGCCATCAGGACTAGCGGCACCGGGGAGCTGTTTTTT; CDR3 protein: CAIRTSGTGELFF
V gene: TRBV7-2; clone size: -; D gene: -; J gene: TRBJ2-5; CDR3 DNA: TGTGCCAGCAGCTTAGAGGGAGTCGCGGTGGAGACCCAGTACTTC; CDR3 protein: CASSLEGVAVETQYF
V gene: TRBV29-1; clone size: -; D gene: TRBD2; J gene: TRBJ2-7; CDR3 DNA: TGCAGCGTTCGGACTAGCGGTTCCTACGAGCAGTACTTC; CDR3 protein: CSVRTSGSYEQYF
V gene: TRBV30; clone size: -; D gene: -; J gene: TRBJ1-2; CDR3 DNA: TGTGCCTGGAGTGTTACAATATCACAAGGCTACACCTTC; CDR3 protein: CAWSVTISQGYTF
V gene: TRBV6-4; clone size: -; D gene: TRBD1; J gene: TRBJ1-1; CDR3 DNA: TGTGCCAGCAGTGTAGAGACAGGGGGCATCGCTGAAGCTTTCTTT; CDR3 protein: CASSVETGGIAEAFF
V gene: TRBV5-1; clone size: -; D gene: -; J gene: TRBJ2-1; CDR3 DNA: TGCGCCAGCAGCTTGGACCCATCGGGCAATGAGCAGTTCTTC; CDR3 protein: CASSLDPSGNEQFF
V gene: TRBV30; clone size: -; D gene: -; J gene: TRBJ1-2; CDR3 DNA: TGTGCCTGGAGTGTCAACGGGGTTAGCTATGGCTACACCTTC; CDR3 protein: CAWSVNGVSYGYTF
V gene: TRBV9; clone size: -; D gene: TRBD1; J gene: TRBJ2-6; CDR3 DNA: TGTGCCAGCAGCGCGACAGGGGGCCGTGGGGCCAACGTCCTGACTTTC; CDR3 protein: CASSATGGRGANVLTF
V gene: TRBV7-9; clone size: few; D gene: TRBD2; J gene: TRBJ2-7; CDR3 DNA: TGTGCCAGCAGCTCGACTAGCGGGGGGTCCGAGCAGTACTTC; CDR3 protein: CASSSTSGGSEQYF
V gene: TRBV29-1; clone size: few; D gene: -; J gene: TRBJ2-5; CDR3 DNA: TGCAGCGTTGAAGAGGACAGGGAGGGGACCCAGTACTTC; CDR3 protein: CSVEEDREGTQYF
V gene: TRBV7-2; clone size: few; D gene: TRBD2; J gene: TRBJ2-3; CDR3 DNA: TGTGCCAGCAGCCTCTGGCGGGAGGTAACAGATACGCAGTATTTT; CDR3 protein: CASSLWREVTDTQYF
V gene: TRBV10-3; clone size: -; D gene: -; J gene: TRBJ1-2; CDR3 DNA: TGTGCCACCACCCCGGGGAATGGCTACACCTTC; CDR3 protein: CATTPGNGYTF
V gene: TRBV23-1; clone size: few; D gene: TRBD2; J gene: TRBJ2-1; CDR3 DNA: TGCGCCAGCAGTCAATGCAGCGGGAGGGACAATGAGCAGTTCTTC; CDR3 protein: CASSQCSGRDNEQFF
V gene: TRBV20-1; clone size: -; D gene: -; J gene: TRBJ2-3; CDR3 DNA: TGCAGTGCTAGAGATTTAGATACGCAGTATTTT; CDR3 protein: CSARDLDTQYF
V gene: TRBV2; clone size: few; D gene: TRBD1; J gene: TRBJ1-4; CDR3 DNA: TGTGCCAGCAGCCCGGGACAGGGGGCTCCAACTAATGAAAAACTGTTTTTT; CDR3 protein: CASSPGQGAPTNEKLFF
V gene: TRBV28; clone size: -; D gene: -; J gene: TRBJ1-1; CDR3 DNA: TGTGCCAGCATCGTCTACGGGAACACTGAAGCTTTCTTT; CDR3 protein: CASIVYGNTEAFF
V gene: TRBV14; clone size: few; D gene: -; J gene: TRBJ2-1; CDR3 DNA: TGTGCCAGCAGCCAAAGGCTTGGCGCAGGGTACTCCTACAATGAGCAGTTCTTC; CDR3 protein: CASSQRLGAGYSYNEQFF
V gene: TRBV2; clone size: few; D gene: TRBD1; J gene: TRBJ2-7; CDR3 DNA: TGTGCCAGCAGGGACAGGCCCGGAGAGCAGTACTTC; CDR3 protein: CASRDRPGEQYF
V gene: TRBV4-3; clone size: -; D gene: TRBD2; J gene: TRBJ2-1; CDR3 DNA: TGCGCCAGCAGCCGGAAAGGGGGACTAGCGGACAATGAGCAGTTCTTC; CDR3 protein: CASSRKGGLADNEQFF
V gene: TRBV5-4; clone size: few; D gene: TRBD2; J gene: TRBJ2-7; CDR3 DNA: TGTGCCAGCAGCTTGGCTAGCGGGAGGAGCCACGAGCAGTACTTC; CDR3 protein: CASSLASGRSHEQYF